This TCR beta chain originates from a study of a mutant IDH1 vaccine in newly diagnosed glioma (dated by TCRdb to the early 2020s). About the investigation overall: Of the roughly 30 treated patients, approximately 60% were male and around 38% were female, and a mean age of approximately 40 years was recorded. Before enrollment, patients had received standard therapy of radiotherapy alone, temozolomide alone, or radiochemotherapy with temozolomide; most received the combination. Longitudinal TCRB deep sequencing was performed for 25 to 30 treated patients wherever samples were available for exploratory analyses. Peripheral blood was drawn at six visits: V03 (baseline), V05, V07, V10, V12 and V13. What the work shows at the level of the full study, not this receptor alone: Pseudoprogression appeared unrelated to alterations in the top peripheral T cell clonotypes detected by TCRB sequencing. Across multiple MHC alleles, vaccine-induced immune responses were seen in 90% to 95% of patients. Selection of PBMC samples for TCRB deep sequencing was based on availability. The authors stated that sample limitations prevented analyses of patient blood samples from being reproduced.

Per the germline V gene, SNHLY is the CDR1 and FYNNEI is the CDR2. The CDR3, from cysteine to phenylalanine, totals 11 residues. This entry keeps only the CDR3 DNA: 33 bases, framed from base 1. A distance of 8 bases separates the germline ends of V and J, which lose 6 bases and 6 bases respectively. The meaning of the sample's time point label: baseline, week 1 (first vaccination visit). Per the publication, the treatment or condition label means: pre-vaccination baseline after standard-of-care therapy. The donors had newly diagnosed IDH1-mutant astrocytomas of WHO grade 3 or 4 that showed loss of nuclear ATRX. The samples were drawn from NOA16, a multicentre, single-arm, open-label phase I trial in Germany that tested a mutant IDH1 peptide vaccine in humans for the first time. Blood drawn at visit V03 was used as the baseline sample for immunogenicity testing. Genomic DNA for TCRB sequencing was extracted from EDTA blood using the DNeasy Blood and Tissue Kit.

The library was produced with the immunoSEQ multiplex PCR assay. Rearranged TCR beta chain sequences were amplified with the hsTCRB Kit following the manufacturer's protocol. An Illumina MiSeq was used to sequence the TCRB libraries. On the study's bioinformatics: The kit vendor's proprietary platform handled demultiplexing, trimming and gene mapping. TCRdb mirrors the immuneACCESS table, restricted to in-frame sequences. Some clones are absent from its copies; in checked studies, under half trace to an unresolved V gene, and the reason for the others is unknown. The DNA gave D and trimming, while V, J and clone size come from that table. Counted in this sample were 15,000 to 20,000 clones; around four fifths of them appeared once. The ten largest clones represent about a tenth of the sample. Comments on this clone: What antigen it recognizes has not been identified. No much larger clone exists at a distance of one base, and base qualities are not known.

The sequence was collected from a middle-aged man with glioma. Sequences were derived from PBMCs, sampled from a glioma patient treated with radiotherapy, temozolomide or both. The rearrangement joined TRBV2 to TRBJ1-2; the D gene cannot be named for sure. The CDR3 is CASSTPDGYTF. The DNA reads TGTGCCAGCAGCACACCGGATGGCTACACCTTC.